This TCR beta chain came from a study of blood T cell repertoires in COVID-19 (TCRdb year 2020). General notes on the study: Collaborator samples came from the United States, Italy and Spain and covered acute and convalescent phases of COVID-19. The samples were drawn from two sources: the first 160 participants of the ongoing ImmuneRACE study, and 1,200 or so subjects contributed by 6 global collaborators. The material from the prospective study consisted of cDNA or gDNA derived from T cells, B-cell-depleted T cells, or PBMCs. Subjects who had been exposed to COVID-19, were actively infected with it, or had recovered from it provided the deeply sampled blood TCRbeta repertoires that made up the dataset. A freely available public database, intended as a resource for researchers studying the immune response to SARS-CoV-2, is where the repertoires were released. Where HLA class I and class II types were available, the types were taken from metadata supplied by the sample provider, not from assay-based typing. The sample metadata nearly always contained a de-identified subject ID, COVID-19 status, age in years and sex.

One collaborating source in Seattle enrolled patients while the patients were actively infected and followed the patients over time throughout the course of disease. Collaborating institutions collected whole blood in K2EDTA tubes following their own protocols. Collaborator samples were shipped for TCRbeta analysis as frozen whole blood, isolated PBMCs, or DNA extracted from either sample type. TCRbeta CDR3 regions were amplified from genomic DNA using the immunoSEQ Assay, a bias-controlled multiplex PCR. As for the authors' bioinformatics: Within the assay, amplification of reference gene primers was used to estimate how many nucleated cells each sample contained. To quantify the absolute abundance of each unique TCRbeta CDR3 rearrangement, sequence reads were collapsed and filtered. Productive Simpson clonality was computed per sample as the square root of Simpson's diversity index over productive rearrangements. Sourced from immuneACCESS, this table was stored by TCRdb with only in-frame sequences that have V and J called. A share of the clones is absent; for the studies checked, an unresolved V gene accounts for under half, and the remainder has no known explanation. The DNA gave D and trimming, while V, J and clone size come from that table. The sample table contains approximately 290,000 clones; only one count was recorded for about 86% of them. The top ten clones comprise 15% to 18% of the sample.

Here is what the overall study found, with its caveats: Clinical and demographic metadata were provided uncurated, with the amount varying by source and participant.

A word on this clone: The target of this receptor is not known. Nothing much larger sits one base from this clone, and base qualities are not available.

Trimming removed 5 bases from V and 0 bases from J, leaving 8 bases between the germline ends. The CDR3 has 13 amino acids, counting the end cysteine and phenylalanine. Of all the DNA, just the CDR3 is kept, 39 bases in frame from base 1. As encoded in the germline V gene (reference sequence), CDR1 is LNHDA while CDR2 is SQIVND. The sequence is built from TRBV19 and TRBJ2-7, with the D gene uncertain. The sample consisted of peripheral blood. The clonotype originates from a person between 70 and 80 years old with COVID-19, enrolled during active disease. The nucleotides are TGTGCCAGTAGTGCGACACTCTCCTACGAGCAGTACTTC. Protein translation: CASSATLSYEQYF.